This TCR beta chain was sequenced for a study of shared clonotypes between healthy human individuals (dated by TCRdb to about 2020). Notes on the research overall: The cohort comprised two women and a few men aged 18 to 49 years. For each donor, three plates each were used for CD4 naive and CD4 memory, two plates were used for CD8 naive, and one plate was used for CD8 memory. Blood TCR repertoires of five healthy adults were deeply sequenced to estimate repertoire size and the extent of clonotype sharing between individuals. Different laboratories and diverse techniques were used to prepare libraries and sequence TCR repertoires, to increase sequencing depth and limit assay-specific biases. Leukapheresis yielded between about 0.9 and 10 billion PBMCs per donor.

A word on this clone: The specificity of this receptor is unknown. The sample holds no much larger clone one base away, and base qualities are not on file.

Using the deep immunoSEQ assay, TCR CDR3 regions were amplified from genomic DNA by multiplex PCR. For each cell subset, the extracted genomic DNA was distributed evenly across all wells of several immunoSEQ 96-well plates, and each plate served as one replicate. For sorted subsets, 200 to 250 ng genomic DNA, equal to some 30,000 T cell genomes, was loaded into each replicate PCR. The purified libraries were quantified using a Qubit 3.0 fluorometer, sized with a Bioanalyzer 2100, and then quantified again using the KAPA Library Quantification kit. A separate single-read 150-cycle Illumina NextSeq 550 flow cell was used to sequence each immunoSEQ 96-well plate. Under the source paper's analysis protocol: Because the immunoSEQ output held only junctional sequences and lacked quality scores, the filtering could not match the filtering applied to full-length reads. To assign V/J genes and CDR3, sequences were annotated using PyIR, a Python wrapper for IgBLAST v1.9, with IMGT germline references. Reads were removed for weak V/J assignments (E-value above 1e-6), missing CDR3, stop codons, out-of-frame junctions, or ambiguous translated residues. V3J clonotypes were defined as sequences sharing an identical inferred V gene, J gene, and CDR3 amino acid sequence. Percentage overlap between repertoires was computed as shared unique clonotypes divided by the size of the smaller repertoire. Richness of each repertoire was evaluated using RTK rarefaction, the Chao1 estimator, and Recon v2.1 estimates of unobserved clonotypes. For all TCRbeta clonotypes obtained by the gDNA method from a handful of donors, generation probabilities were computed with OLGA. The table was pulled from immuneACCESS by TCRdb, which kept in-frame rearrangements only. Such tables lose some clones; where checked, under half of the loss comes from unresolved V genes, and the rest has no known cause. That table gives V, J and clone size, and the DNA gave D and trimming. In this sample the table shows 950,000 to 1,100,000 clones, 75% to 85% of which occur a single time. The top ten clones comprise 0.55% to 0.7% of the sample.

The CDR3 contains 17 residues, cysteine and phenylalanine counted. The read is trimmed to its CDR3 DNA, 51 bases read in frame from base 1. CDR1 and CDR2 were assigned from the germline V gene as SGHAT and FQNNGV. Germline trimming: 0 bases from V, 5 bases from J; junction bases outside gene matches: 6. Overall results and qualifications from the work: Sampling was restricted to blood, and TCR repertoires in tissues likely differ from the TCR repertoires found in blood. The small number of donors limited the genetic and exposure-history diversity represented. Approximately 5% of naive CD4, roughly 3.5% of naive CD8, 2% to 2.5% of memory CD4, and more than 0.35% of memory CD8 clonotypes were shared across several donors. Higher generation probabilities were observed for clonotypes shared by all four sorted-subset donors than for non-shared clonotypes. Based on pairwise subsampling, the degree of clonotype sharing among donors was expected to be affected by sequencing depth. Incomplete sequencing was indicated by rarefaction of sorted-subset datasets, despite the large sequencing depth. Estimated clonotype richness was generally larger for naive than for memory subsets.

Healthy HIV-negative adults with no recently reported acute infections or vaccinations were included as donors. Every donor was a Caucasian adult living in Nashville, Tennessee, USA. Magnetic negative selection was used to enrich CD4+ T cells, after which naive cells were positively selected on CD45RA and the negative fraction became the memory subset. Blood was collected by leukapheresis, and PBMCs were isolated by Ficoll-Histopaque density gradient centrifugation and then cryopreserved in liquid nitrogen vapor phase. Purity and quantity of every magnetically sorted T cell population were checked by analytical flow cytometry. Each sorted fraction had its genomic DNA isolated and then quantified by UV absorbance on a Nanodrop 2000c.

The sample was memory CD4+ T cells from PBMCs. The cell subset or site label of this sample denotes: CD45RA-negative fraction. The chain links TRBV11-2 with TRBJ2-6; 8 junctional bases match TRBD1. The source is a young man in good health. Some clones in this sample may be carry-over from other donors' samples. CDR3 sequence: CASSLDWRQGRANVLTF. The DNA is as follows: TGTGCCAGCAGCTTAGATTGGAGACAGGGGAGGGCCAACGTCCTGACTTTC.